These 21 T cell receptor beta chains were all obtained from the same sample, sequenced in a study of CD8 T cells in Susac syndrome. Random hexamers primed reverse transcription of 0.5 to 1 ug RNA. TCRdb redid the calling of the immunoSEQ multiplex PCR reads with MiXCR, one entry per CDR3 protein. Among 300,000 to 350,000 distinct CDR3 sequences listed, around 92% were seen once. The specimen was CD4+ T cells from PBMCs. These receptors came from a human donor with multiple sclerosis.

The genes are TRBV6-2 or TRBV6-3 and TRBJ2-5; D may be TRBD1 (5 bases). CDR1 MNHEY and CDR2 SVGEGT come from the germline V gene. CDR3 size: 15 residues. V shed 4 bases and J shed 2 bases, with 14 bases lying between them. For the CDR3, the DNA is TGTGCCAGCAGTTGGTTTTTAGGGGCGCAAGAGACCCAGTACTTC. This encodes CASSWFLGAQETQYF.

The J gene is TRBJ2-2, the V gene TRBV2; 9 positions match TRBD2. Unmatched junction bases numbered 5, after V lost 6 bases and J lost 0 bases. The germline V gene encodes CDR1 SNHLY and CDR2 FYNNEI. The CDR3 covers 16 residues. As DNA, the CDR3 is TGTGCCAGCAGCGAACTAGCGGGCTCGAACACCGGGGAGCTGTTTTTT. Encoded protein: CASSELAGSNTGELFF. Filled out from reference TRBV2 and TRBJ2-2, the complete variable domain reads EPEVTQTPSHQVTQMGQEVILRCVPISNHLYFYWYRQILGQKVEFLVSFYNNEISEKSEIFDDQFSVERPDGSNFTLKIRSTKLEDSAMYFCASSELAGSNTGELFFGEGSRLTVL.

This clonotype appeared a few times. This chain connects TRBV7-9 to TRBJ2-7, with D tentatively TRBD2 (6 bases). This CDR3 is 13 amino acids long. V lost 7 bases, J lost 6 bases, and 16 bases lay in between. Germline assignment: CDR1 SEHNR and CDR2 FQNEAQ (reference sequence). The CDR3 DNA follows: TGTGCCAGCAAGGAGGGCGCCGGGGGCGAGCAGTACTTC. Translation gives CASKEGAGGEQYF.

This chain links TRBV12-3 or TRBV12-4 with TRBJ2-7, with D tentatively TRBD1 (7 bases). V lost 8 bases and J 2 bases, leaving 13 bases between the germline ends. The CDR3 runs 13 residues. CDR3 sequence reads: CASGGTVPYEQYF. For the CDR3, the DNA is TGTGCCAGCGGCGGGACAGTTCCCTACGAGCAGTACTTC.

V is TRBV30 and J is TRBJ1-4; D is uncertain. Germline loops: CDR1 GTSNPN, CDR2 SVGIG (reference sequence). The CDR3 extends over 12 amino acids. V was cut by 1 base and J by 0 bases, with 0 bases left in between. CDR3 amino acids: CAWSATNEKLFF. DNA for the CDR3: TGTGCCTGGAGTGCAACTAATGAAAAACTGTTTTTT.

The J gene is TRBJ2-5, the V gene TRBV2; no clear D. From germline, CDR1 is SNHLY and CDR2 FYNNEI. The V gene lost 6 bases and the J gene lost 4 bases, with 15 bases spanning the gap. The CDR3 loop spans 14 amino acids. As DNA, the CDR3 is TGTGCCAGCAGGGACGGATTGGTGATAGAGACCCAGTACTTC. It translates to CASRDGLVIETQYF.

This sequence joins TRBV19 and TRBJ1-2; perhaps TRBD1 as D (6 bases). The V end was cut by 5 bases, the J end by 4 bases, with 14 bases between. Germline-derived CDR1 and CDR2 are LNHDA and SQIVND (reference sequence). The CDR3 totals 14 residues. For the CDR3, the DNA is TGTGCCAGTAGTCGCCTAGACAGGTCCTATGGCTACACCTTC. Translated: CASSRLDRSYGYTF.

This rearrangement joins TRBV5-1 to TRBJ2-5; D is unclear. The V gene's germline CDR1 is SGHRS and CDR2 YFSETQ. CDR3 size: 14 residues. V was cut by 0 bases and J by 7 bases, with 13 bases left in between. CDR3 amino acids: CASSLDRLPGTQYF. Written as DNA, the CDR3 is TGCGCCAGCAGCTTGGATCGCCTTCCGGGGACCCAGTACTTC.

The V and J genes are TRBV20-1 and TRBJ2-7; weak D call: TRBD2 (5 bases). With 3 bases removed from V and 6 bases from J, the gap between germline ends came to 18 bases. This CDR3 contains 14 residues. Germline V gives CDR1 DFQATT, CDR2 SNEGSKA (reference sequence). CDR3 sequence: CSASFASSSGEQYF. Written as DNA, the CDR3 is TGCAGTGCTAGTTTTGCTAGCTCATCCGGCGAGCAGTACTTC.

This sequence joins TRBV30 and TRBJ2-1, with 7 nucleotides matching TRBD2. This CDR3 is built from 14 residues. CDR1 is GTSNPN and CDR2 is SVGIG in the germline V gene (reference sequence). The V segment lost 8 bases and the J segment 0 bases; nucleotides outside the gene matches: 7. CDR3 region: CARGGLVSYNEQFF. The CDR3 nucleotides read TGTGCCCGGGGCGGACTAGTCTCCTACAATGAGCAGTTCTTC.

V gene TRBV2 combines with J gene TRBJ2-3, with D possibly matching TRBD2 (5 bases). The ends were cut back, 7 bases at V and 2 bases at J, with 25 bases in the middle. Germline V gene sequence: CDR1 SNHLY, CDR2 FYNNEI. The CDR3 is 18 residues long. The CDR3: CASKKEASSGSFTDTQYF. As DNA, the CDR3 is TGTGCCAGCAAGAAGGAGGCTAGCAGTGGGAGTTTCACAGATACGCAGTATTTT.

This chain connects TRBV9 to TRBJ1-1, with 7 nucleotides matching TRBD1. The V gene's germline CDR1 is SGDLS and CDR2 YYNGEE. Losses at the gene ends were 3 bases for V and 4 bases for J; bases not matched to a gene: 6. The CDR3 spans 14 residues. The chain's CDR3 is CASSALDRTTEAFF. For the CDR3, the DNA is TGTGCCAGCAGCGCCTTGGACAGGACCACTGAAGCTTTCTTT.

The chain employs TRBV10-3 and TRBJ1-2; the D gene is possibly TRBD1 (5 bases). Germline V lookup: CDR1 ENHRY, CDR2 SYGVKD. Trimming took 8 bases from V and 7 from J, leaving 17 bases between them. The CDR3 contains 13 residues. The CDR3, as DNA: TGTGCCATCGCCGGCCACGGGGGAGGTGGCTACACCTTC. Amino acid sequence: CAIAGHGGGGYTF.

V and J are TRBV3-1 and TRBJ2-3; D is ambiguous. Trimming took off 0 bases at V and 4 bases at J, with 11 bases between the two ends. The CDR3 runs to 15 residues. The V gene's germline CDR1 is LGHDT and CDR2 YNNKEL (reference sequence). The CDR3: CASSQDFRLADTQYF. CDR3 sequence (DNA): TGTGCCAGCAGCCAAGATTTTCGTTTGGCAGATACGCAGTATTTT.

The J gene is TRBJ2-7, the V gene TRBV7-2; weak D call: TRBD2 (6 bases). The germline CDR1 and CDR2 sequences are SGHTA and FQGNSA. Trimming stripped 0 bases from V and 2 bases from J, with 14 bases between. CDR3 length: 16 residues. The CDR3 DNA reads TGTGCCAGCAGCTTAGCGCTGTCTAGCGCTACCTACGAGCAGTACTTC. Its protein product is CASSLALSSATYEQYF.

As to this clonotype: At one boundary the junction diverges from the germline segment, which might be a read error. This chain joins TRBV5-1 and TRBJ2-1; 8 bases line up with TRBD2. Germline lookup yields CDR1 SGHRS and CDR2 YFSETQ. The CDR3 spans 15 residues. This CDR3 reads CASSLYSGGGSPLHF. For the CDR3, the DNA is TGCGCCAGCAGCTTGTACTCTGGCGGGGGGTCCCCCCTTCACTTC.

The V gene is TRBV5-1, the J gene TRBJ2-7, with D possibly TRBD2 on 5 matching bases. The germline V and J ends were trimmed by 3 bases and 2 bases, with 18 bases remaining between them. The CDR3 length is 16 residues. Germline V gives CDR1 SGHRS, CDR2 YFSETQ. The CDR3 reads CASSSWLGSETYEQYF. Written as DNA, the CDR3 is TGCGCCAGCAGCTCCTGGTTGGGGAGTGAGACCTACGAGCAGTACTTC.

Here the CDR3 DNA reads TGCAGTGCTAGGAGCGGGGGTGGGGAGACCCAGTACTTC. Protein: CSARSGGGETQYF. The J gene is TRBJ2-5, the V gene TRBV20-1, with 8 bases aligning to TRBD2. This CDR3 spans 13 amino acids. In germline, CDR1 is DFQATT, CDR2 SNEGSKA (reference sequence). The V segment lost 3 bases and the J segment 5 bases; nucleotides outside the gene matches: 5.

The J gene is TRBJ1-1, the V gene TRBV5-1; TRBD1 matches 7 bases. The trim removed 2 bases at V and 3 bases at J, leaving 4 bases unmatched. The CDR3 covers 14 residues. Germline CDR1 and CDR2: SGHRS and YFSETQ. The CDR3 here is CASSFTGVYTEAFF. The DNA for the CDR3 is TGCGCCAGCAGCTTTACAGGGGTCTACACTGAAGCTTTCTTT.

The V and J genes are TRBV15 and TRBJ2-7; 10 positions match TRBD1. Trimming removed 2 bases from V and 1 base from J; junction bases left unmatched: 11. CDR1 is LNHNV, CDR2 YYDKDF, per germline (reference sequence). The CDR3 contains 18 residues. As DNA, the CDR3 is TGTGCCACCAGCAGAACGTACCTGGGACAGGGGCCTTCCTACGAGCAGTACTTC. Its translation is CATSRTYLGQGPSYEQYF. Complete variable domain (other parts from reference TRBV15 and TRBJ2-7): DAMVIQNPRYQVTQFGKPVTLSCSQTLNHNVMYWYQQKSSQAPKLLFHYYDKDFNNEADTPDNFQSRRPNTSFCFLDIRSPGLGDTAMYLCATSRTYLGQGPSYEQYFGPGTRLTVT.

The chain couples TRBV9 to TRBJ2-1, with D tentatively TRBD2 (6 bases). Germline V gene lookup returns CDR1 SGDLS and CDR2 YYNGEE. This CDR3 spans 15 amino acids. V was trimmed by 0 bases and J by 5 bases, leaving 12 bases between them. The CDR3 protein is CASSVARGLHNEQFF. DNA for the CDR3: TGTGCCAGCAGCGTAGCTCGGGGGTTACACAATGAGCAGTTCTTC.